The rows below give T cell receptor beta chains drawn from one sample of a study of cytomegalovirus exposure and HLA in healthy donors. This table comes from immunoSEQ multiplex PCR, and its TCRdb copy is limited to in-frame clones, with some not included. The sample consists of around 200,000 clones, 85% of them appearing once. The sequenced sample consisted of PBMCs. All receptors derive from a woman aged 45 to 65 in good health and CMV-seronegative. CDR3s include the opening cysteine and the closing phenylalanine or tryptophan. The D gene is left open where the match is weak. Clone size, where shown, is once, few, many, or a class for clones that have expanded.

>TRBD2|once|TRBV6-5|TRBJ2-1
CASSWSSGRANEQFF
TGTGCCAGCAGTTGGTCCAGCGGGAGGGCAAATGAGCAGTTCTTC
>.|.|TRBV4-3|TRBJ2-1
CASSQATGSSYNEQFF
TGCGCCAGCAGCCAAGCAACGGGAAGCTCCTACAATGAGCAGTTCTTC
>.|.|TRBV2|TRBJ2-7
CATERAFYEQYF
TGTGCCACCGAGCGGGCCTTCTACGAGCAGTACTTC
>TRBD1|.|TRBV28|TRBJ1-1
CASTVPGQGSTEAFF
TGTGCCAGCACAGTTCCGGGACAGGGTTCCACTGAAGCTTTCTTT
>.|.|TRBV7-3|TRBJ2-7
CASSLRARGEQYF
TGTGCCAGCAGCTTAAGGGCCAGGGGCGAGCAGTACTTC
>.|.|TRBV27|TRBJ2-7
CASSTVGHMEQYF
TGTGCCAGCAGTACGGTGGGACATATGGAGCAGTACTTC
>.|.|TRBV5-1|TRBJ1-1
CASSLEGPGVAMNTEAFF
TGCGCCAGCAGCTTGGAAGGACCAGGGGTGGCCATGAACACTGAAGCTTTCTTT
>TRBD1|.|TRBV10-2|TRBJ1-5
CASRDSGRWSNQPQHF
TGCGCCAGCCGGGACAGCGGGAGATGGAGCAATCAGCCCCAGCATTTT
>.|.|TRBV18|TRBJ2-6
CASSPRLQGSGANVLTF
TGTGCCAGCTCACCCCGACTCCAGGGATCTGGGGCCAACGTCCTGACTTTC
>.|.|TRBV2|TRBJ1-2
CASSEGRKSNYGYTF
TGTGCCAGCAGTGAGGGCCGAAAGAGTAACTATGGCTACACCTTC
>TRBD2|.|TRBV29-1|TRBJ2-1
CSVVSWTSPYNEQFF
TGCAGCGTTGTCTCCTGGACTAGCCCGTACAATGAGCAGTTCTTC
>.|.|TRBV5-4|TRBJ1-4
CASSRTGRNEKLFF
TGTGCCAGCTCCCGGACTGGAAGGAATGAAAAACTGTTTTTT
>TRBD1|once|TRBV28|TRBJ1-2
CASSTFRDREDGYTF
TGTGCCAGCAGTACATTCCGGGACAGGGAGGATGGCTACACCTTC
>TRBD1|.|TRBV27|TRBJ2-1
CASRDRDGEYNEQFF
TGTGCCAGTAGAGACAGGGACGGAGAATACAATGAGCAGTTCTTC
>.|.|TRBV4-3|TRBJ2-3
CASSPSGQLMGDTQYF
TGCGCCAGCAGCCCCTCCGGACAGCTTATGGGAGATACGCAGTATTTT
>.|.|TRBV5-1|TRBJ2-6
CASSFTSSGANVLTF
TGCGCCAGCAGCTTCACTAGCAGCGGGGCCAACGTCCTGACTTTC
>.|.|TRBV29-1|TRBJ1-1
CSISPGMNTEAFF
TGCAGCATATCCCCAGGGATGAACACTGAAGCTTTCTTT
>TRBD1|.|TRBV6-5|TRBJ2-7
CASSSGTGTEQYF
TGTGCCAGCAGTTCCGGGACAGGGACCGAGCAGTACTTC
>.|few|TRBV6-5|TRBJ1-2
CASSPQGGYGYTF
TGTGCCAGCAGTCCCCAGGGAGGTTATGGCTACACCTTC
>TRBD2|.|TRBV5-6|TRBJ2-1
CASSFGLAEYNEQFF
TGTGCCAGCAGCTTCGGACTAGCGGAATACAATGAGCAGTTCTTC
>.|.|TRBV19|TRBJ1-2
CASTMGYGGYGYTF
TGTGCCAGTACCATGGGCTACGGGGGCTATGGCTACACCTTC
>.|.|TRBV7-2|TRBJ2-1
CASSPDRSFWFF
TGTGCCAGCAGCCCAGACAGATCTTTCTGGTTCTTC
>TRBD1|.|TRBV6-1|TRBJ2-2
CAGQQGALTGELFF
TGTGCCGGCCAACAGGGGGCGCTCACCGGGGAGCTGTTTTTT
>.|.|TRBV19|TRBJ2-5
CASRGGIMSETQYF
TGTGCCAGTCGTGGGGGGATCATGTCGGAGACCCAGTACTTC
>.|.|TRBV6-1|TRBJ1-2
CASTYRENYGYTF
TGTGCCAGCACTTACAGAGAAAACTATGGCTACACCTTC
>.|.|TRBV7-9|TRBJ2-4
CASSSHGLNIQYF
TGTGCCAGCAGCTCACACGGGTTAAACATTCAGTACTTC
>.|.|TRBV29-1|TRBJ1-2
CSVWQGSGYGYTF
TGCAGCGTTTGGCAGGGATCTGGCTATGGCTACACCTTC
>TRBD1|once|TRBV25-1|TRBJ1-3
CASNEGATNTIYF
TGTGCCAGCAACGAGGGGGCAACGAACACCATATATTTT
>.|.|TRBV6-6|TRBJ2-1
CASSPARGRDEQFF
TGTGCCAGCAGCCCCGCTAGGGGGAGGGATGAGCAGTTCTTC
>TRBD1|.|TRBV19|TRBJ2-7
CASSRQGSYEQYF
TGTGCCAGTAGTAGACAGGGTTCTTACGAGCAGTACTTC
>.|.|TRBV23-1|TRBJ1-3
CASSPWDTPLDTIYF
TGCGCCAGCAGTCCCTGGGACACCCCGTTGGACACCATATATTTT
>TRBD2|.|TRBV6-5|TRBJ2-1
CASRKGTSGMQHFF
TGTGCCAGCAGGAAAGGGACTAGCGGGATGCAACATTTCTTC
>TRBD2|.|TRBV27|TRBJ2-2
CASMDLAGVSRELFF
TGTGCCAGCATGGACTTAGCGGGAGTCTCCCGGGAGCTGTTTTTT